This passage covers 19 T cell receptor beta chains from one sample sequenced in a study of shared clonotypes between healthy human individuals. Repertoires were generated with immunoSEQ multiplex PCR, while TCRdb's copy carries only in-frame clones and drops some. The sample lists approximately 530,000 clones; about 95% were seen once. What was sequenced was naive CD4+ T cells sorted from blood. Subset noted: CD45RA+ positively selected. The receptor source for this set is a woman in her twenties or thirties in good health.

The rearrangement joins TRBV5-1 to TRBJ2-2, with D possibly being TRBD1 or TRBD2 (5 bases each). V lost 3 bases to trimming and J lost 10 bases, with 13 bases between them. CDR3 length: 13 residues. The germline gives CDR1 SGHRS, CDR2 YFSETQ. CDR3 DNA sequence: TGCGCCAGCAGCTACGGGACGGCCCAGGAGCTGTTTTTT. This translates into CASSYGTAQELFF.

V and J are TRBV9 and TRBJ1-1; a weak D match, TRBD1 (5 bases). CDR3 size: 16 residues. CDR1 is SGDLS and CDR2 is YYNGEE in the germline V gene. The germline V and J ends were trimmed by 7 bases and 1 base, with 20 bases remaining between them. This CDR3 reads CASRPPSDNGNTEAFF. CDR3 in DNA: TGTGCCAGCCGACCCCCCTCGGACAACGGGAACACTGAAGCTTTCTTT.

The V and J genes are TRBV28 and TRBJ1-1; 9 bases fit TRBD1. CDR3 length equals 13 residues. V shed 9 bases and J 7 bases; nucleotides not matched to a gene: 9. CDR1 and CDR2 (germline): MDHEN, SYDVKM. CDR3 nucleotides: TGTGCCAGTAGGACAGGGGTTTTGGGTGAAGCTTTCTTT. Translated: CASRTGVLGEAFF.

The chain is built from TRBV28 and TRBJ2-7; no clear D gene. V was pared by 6 bases and J by 2 bases, with 5 bases between. This CDR3 is built from 11 residues. Germline-derived CDR1 and CDR2 are MDHEN and SYDVKM. The CDR3 sequence is CASRSTYEQYF. The CDR3 nucleotides read TGTGCCAGCAGGTCTACCTACGAGCAGTACTTC.

This clone was seen only once. J is TRBJ2-7 and V is TRBV19; 10 bases are shared with TRBD2. The V segment lost 2 bases and the J segment 0 bases; nucleotides outside the gene matches: 1. The CDR3 covers 15 residues. The V gene's germline CDR1 is LNHDA and CDR2 SQIVND (reference sequence). In DNA form, the CDR3 reads TGTGCCAGTAGTATAACTAGCGGGAACTCCTACGAGCAGTACTTC. Amino acids: CASSITSGNSYEQYF.

This chain connects TRBV28 to TRBJ2-1; 10 bases fit TRBD2. Germline lookup yields CDR1 MDHEN and CDR2 SYDVKM. The CDR3 has 13 amino acids. The V gene end was trimmed by 11 bases and the J gene end by 1 base; junction bases not matched to a gene: 2. CDR3 region: CAGSGRSYNEQFF. In nucleotides, the CDR3 is TGTGCCGGTAGCGGGAGGTCCTACAATGAGCAGTTCTTC. Using reference TRBV28 and TRBJ2-1 for the parts outside the CDR3, the full variable domain is DVKVTQSSRYLVKRTGEKVFLECVQDMDHENMFWYRQDPGLGLRLIYFSYDVKMKEKGDIPEGYSVSREKKERFSLILESASTNQTSMYLCAGSGRSYNEQFFGPGTRLTVL.

V gene TRBV9 combines with J gene TRBJ2-7, with 7 bases fitting TRBD1. CDR1 and CDR2 (germline): SGDLS, YYNGEE. V trimming: 3 bases; J trimming: 2 bases; junction bases outside the gene matches: 5. This CDR3 region has 14 residues. The CDR3 nucleotides are TGTGCCAGCAGCGGGCCGGGACAGACCTACGAGCAGTACTTC. This codes for CASSGPGQTYEQYF.

The V gene is TRBV5-1, the J gene TRBJ2-3, with TRBD2 matching 11 bases. V shed 0 bases and J 4 bases; nucleotides not matched to a gene: 10. This CDR3 comprises 18 residues. The germline V gene has CDR1 SGHRS and CDR2 YFSETQ. CDR3 DNA: TGCGCCAGCAGCTTGGTTACTAGCGGGAGTTTGGGCCCAGATACGCAGTATTTT. Translating gives CASSLVTSGSLGPDTQYF.

Turning to this clone: Within the sample, other DNA sequences also encode this same CDR3. The V gene is TRBV29-1, the J gene TRBJ1-1; D remains unclear. V gave up 6 bases and J gave up 0 bases, with 11 bases separating them. The CDR3 runs 13 residues. Germline V gives CDR1 SQVTM, CDR2 ANQGSEA. The CDR3 here is CSVAGRMNTEAFF. The CDR3 DNA follows: TGCAGCGTGGCCGGACGGATGAACACTGAAGCTTTCTTT.

The V and J genes are TRBV7-5 and TRBJ2-2; the table's TRBD2 call for D was not verified on the DNA. TRBV7-5 is recorded as a pseudogene. The CDR3 covers 15 residues. The CDR3 DNA sequence: TGTGCCAGCAGCTTAGGACTAGCAGTCACCGGGGAGCTGTTTTTT. This gives the protein CASSLGLAVTGELFF.

The chain combines TRBV29-1 with TRBJ2-7, with D perhaps TRBD1 or TRBD2 (5 bases each). This CDR3 region has 12 residues. The V gene lost 5 bases and the J gene lost 5 bases, with 13 bases spanning the gap. Germline V gene data show CDR1 as SQVTM and CDR2 as ANQGSEA. DNA of the CDR3: TGCAGCGTTCTGAGGGGTTCCGACGAGCAGTACTTC. As protein: CSVLRGSDEQYF.

The rearrangement joins TRBV25-1 to TRBJ2-7; weak D call: TRBD2 (5 bases). CDR1 MGHDK and CDR2 SYGVNS come from the germline V gene. The CDR3 covers 14 residues. Trimming removed 5 bases at V and 6 bases at J, with 17 bases between. Here the CDR3 DNA reads TGTGCCAGCAGTTCTCCCGGGGATTCCCCCGAGCAGTACTTC. It codes for CASSSPGDSPEQYF.

The CDR3 region has the DNA TGTGCCAGCGGAACCGGGACGGTTTACAATGAGCAGTTCTTC. This sequence encodes CASGTGTVYNEQFF. V is TRBV28 and J is TRBJ2-1; TRBD1 or TRBD2 may be the D gene (5 bases each). The germline CDR1 and CDR2 sequences are MDHEN and SYDVKM. The V and J ends lost 8 bases and 4 bases respectively, with 15 bases between them. The length of the CDR3 is 14 residues.

The chain uses TRBV18 and TRBJ2-7; no firm D call. The V end was cut by 1 base, the J end by 4 bases, with 11 bases between. Germline loops: CDR1 KGHSH, CDR2 LQKENI. The CDR3 is 14 residues long. The CDR3 reads CASSPQGLRYEQYF. CDR3 DNA sequence: TGTGCCAGCTCACCACAAGGATTACGGTACGAGCAGTACTTC.

A single count supports this clone. The chain is built from TRBV28 and TRBJ1-5; D is unresolved. Trimming removed 4 bases at V and 6 bases at J, with 16 bases between. Germline assignment: CDR1 MDHEN and CDR2 SYDVKM. The CDR3 is 15 amino acids. In DNA, the CDR3 is TGTGCCAGCAGTTGGGATCCCAAGGGTCCTCAGCCCCAGCATTTT. It yields the protein CASSWDPKGPQPQHF.

The CDR3 protein is CASSEYLAGGSYNEQFF. The CDR3 DNA is TGTGCCAGCAGTGAATACCTAGCGGGAGGCTCCTACAATGAGCAGTTCTTC. The chain combines TRBV25-1 with TRBJ2-1; 11 bases match TRBD2. Germline V gives CDR1 MGHDK, CDR2 SYGVNS. V was pared by 0 bases and J by 0 bases, with 1 base of the junction left unmatched. This CDR3 has 17 amino acids. Full variable domain (rest looked up from reference TRBV25-1 and TRBJ2-1): EADIYQTPRYLVIGTGKKITLECSQTMGHDKMYWYQQDPGMELHLIHYSYGVNSTEKGDLSSESTVSRIRTEHFPLTLESARPSHTSQYLCASSEYLAGGSYNEQFFGPGTRLTVL.

The chain has TRBV6-1 and TRBJ2-7, with TRBD1 matching 9 bases. V shed 7 bases, J shed 1 base, and the junction held 8 bases outside the gene matches. This CDR3 has 15 residues. The V gene's germline CDR1 is MNHNS and CDR2 SASEGT. CDR3 DNA sequence: TGTGCCAGCATGGTTAAAGACAGGGGGTCCTACGAGCAGTACTTC. This encodes CASMVKDRGSYEQYF.

The chain carries TRBV27 and TRBJ1-4; weak D call: TRBD1 (5 bases). Trimming took off 3 bases at V and 8 bases at J, with 10 bases between the two ends. Germline V gene data show CDR1 as MNHEY and CDR2 as SMNVEV (reference sequence). The CDR3 sequence is 13 residues long. CDR3: CASSFRGNEKLFF. CDR3 DNA sequence: TGTGCCAGCAGTTTCCGGGGGAACGAAAAACTGTTTTTT. Variable domain in full (rest from reference TRBV27 and TRBJ1-4): EAQVTQNPRYLITVTGKKLTVTCSQNMNHEYMSWYRQDPGLGLRQIYYSMNVEVTDKGDVPEGYKVSRKEKRNFPLILESPSPNQTSLYFCASSFRGNEKLFFGSGTQLSVL.

V is TRBV5-1 and J is TRBJ2-7; D unclear. This CDR3 comprises 14 residues. V lost 2 bases and J 0 bases, leaving 9 bases between the germline ends. Germline V gene sequence: CDR1 SGHRS, CDR2 YFSETQ. The CDR3 DNA is TGCGCCAGCAGCTTAACCGTCAGCTCCTACGAGCAGTACTTC. This gives the protein CASSLTVSSYEQYF. The whole variable domain, remainder taken from reference TRBV5-1 and TRBJ2-7, is KAGVTQTPRYLIKTRGQQVTLSCSPISGHRSVSWYQQTPGQGLQFLFEYFSETQRNKGNFPGRFSGRQFSNSRSEMNVSTLELGDSALYLCASSLTVSSYEQYFGPGTRLTVT.